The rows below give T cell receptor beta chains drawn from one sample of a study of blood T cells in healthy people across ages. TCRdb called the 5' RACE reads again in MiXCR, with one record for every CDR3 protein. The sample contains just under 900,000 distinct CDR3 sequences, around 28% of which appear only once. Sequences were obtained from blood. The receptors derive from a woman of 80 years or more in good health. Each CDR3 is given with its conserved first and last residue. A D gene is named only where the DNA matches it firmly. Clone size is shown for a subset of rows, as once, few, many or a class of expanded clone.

CDR3 DNA: TGTGCCAGCAGAAGACAGAGCTCTGGAAACGCCATATATTTT
CDR3 protein: CASRRQSSGNAIYF
D gene: .
V gene: TRBV12-3/TRBV12-4
clone size: .
J gene: TRBJ1-3

CDR3 DNA: TGTGCCAGCAGCCCTAGGGGTGGGATACAGTTCTTC
CDR3 protein: CASSPRGGIQFF
D gene: .
V gene: TRBV11-3
clone size: .
J gene: TRBJ2-1

CDR3 DNA: TGTGCCTGGAGTACCGACGAATGGGTATTCGGCTACACCTTC
CDR3 protein: CAWSTDEWVFGYTF
D gene: .
V gene: TRBV30
clone size: few
J gene: TRBJ1-2

CDR3 DNA: TGTGCCAGCAGCTTAGGGACAGGGGGCGCGTCTAATGAAAAACTGTTTTTT
CDR3 protein: CASSLGTGGASNEKLFF
D gene: TRBD1
V gene: TRBV7-2
clone size: many
J gene: TRBJ1-4

CDR3 DNA: TGTGCCAGCAAACGTCAGGCGAACACTGAAGCTTTCTTT
CDR3 protein: CASKRQANTEAFF
D gene: .
V gene: TRBV6-2/TRBV6-3
clone size: many
J gene: TRBJ1-1

CDR3 DNA: TGTGCCAGCTCACCACCCGGCCGCCTTGGCACAGATACGCAGTATTTT
CDR3 protein: CASSPPGRLGTDTQYF
D gene: .
V gene: TRBV18
clone size: many
J gene: TRBJ2-3

CDR3 DNA: TGTGCCAGCAGCACCGGTAGCGGGGCCGTTGGCTTGGAGCAGTTCTTC
CDR3 protein: CASSTGSGAVGLEQFF
D gene: TRBD2
V gene: TRBV13
clone size: once
J gene: TRBJ2-1

CDR3 DNA: TGTGCCAGCAGCGCTCCAGCTAGCGGGGGGGAGACCCAGTACTTC
CDR3 protein: CASSAPASGGETQYF
D gene: TRBD2
V gene: TRBV7-2
clone size: many
J gene: TRBJ2-5

CDR3 DNA: TGTGCCTGGAGTGTACAGGGAACAGATACGCAGTATTTT
CDR3 protein: CAWSVQGTDTQYF
D gene: .
V gene: TRBV30
clone size: .
J gene: TRBJ2-3

CDR3 DNA: TGTGCTAGCAGCTTAGGGTCTAGTGGGAGTGAGACCCAGTACTTC
CDR3 protein: CASSLGSSGSETQYF
D gene: .
V gene: TRBV7-7
clone size: .
J gene: TRBJ2-5

CDR3 DNA: TGCGCCAGCAGCTTTCAGACAGGGGGCTCCTACAATGAGCAGTTCTTC
CDR3 protein: CASSFQTGGSYNEQFF
D gene: TRBD1
V gene: TRBV5-1
clone size: .
J gene: TRBJ2-1

CDR3 DNA: TGTGCCAGCAGCACCGACAGGGGAGGAGGAAATGAGCAGTTCTTC
CDR3 protein: CASSTDRGGGNEQFF
D gene: TRBD1
V gene: TRBV6-2/TRBV6-3
clone size: many
J gene: TRBJ2-1

CDR3 DNA: TGTGCCAGTAGTATTGCGGGAGTTAACGGTGGCTACACCTTC
CDR3 protein: CASSIAGVNGGYTF
D gene: .
V gene: TRBV19
clone size: .
J gene: TRBJ1-2

CDR3 DNA: TGCAGTGCTAGACGGACTAGTGGGATCTACGAGCAGTACTTC
CDR3 protein: CSARRTSGIYEQYF
D gene: TRBD2
V gene: TRBV20-1
clone size: many
J gene: TRBJ2-7

CDR3 DNA: TGCAGTGCTAGACAGGGGACCGCAGATACGCAGTATTTT
CDR3 protein: CSARQGTADTQYF
D gene: .
V gene: TRBV20-1
clone size: many
J gene: TRBJ2-3

CDR3 DNA: TGTGCCATCAGTGAGCCCAAGGGCGGGGGGAGCACAGATACGCAGTATTTT
CDR3 protein: CAISEPKGGGSTDTQYF
D gene: TRBD2
V gene: TRBV10-3
clone size: .
J gene: TRBJ2-3

CDR3 DNA: TGTGCCAGTAGCTCCCATCGGCTTTGCGCCTACGAGCAGTACTTC
CDR3 protein: CASSSHRLCAYEQYF
D gene: .
V gene: TRBV11-2
clone size: .
J gene: TRBJ2-7

CDR3 DNA: TGTGCCAGCAGCTCACGACAGGGATTAAATGGCTACACCTTC
CDR3 protein: CASSSRQGLNGYTF
D gene: .
V gene: TRBV21-1
clone size: .
J gene: TRBJ1-2

CDR3 DNA: TGTGCCAGCAGCCGAGGGGACATCAACACTGAAGCTTTCTTT
CDR3 protein: CASSRGDINTEAFF
D gene: .
V gene: TRBV6-5
clone size: few
J gene: TRBJ1-1

CDR3 DNA: TGTGCCATCAGCAACCAGGGTCTCGGTGGCTACACCTTC
CDR3 protein: CAISNQGLGGYTF
D gene: .
V gene: TRBV10-3
clone size: many
J gene: TRBJ1-2

CDR3 DNA: TGCAGTGCTAGAGATCTGCGGCGGGGACCCGGGGAGCTGTTTTTT
CDR3 protein: CSARDLRRGPGELFF
D gene: .
V gene: TRBV20-1
clone size: few
J gene: TRBJ2-2

CDR3 DNA: TGCGCCAGCAGCCCCGAGGGGGGGGCCCATGAGCAGTTCTTC
CDR3 protein: CASSPEGGAHEQFF
D gene: .
V gene: TRBV4-3
clone size: many
J gene: TRBJ2-1

CDR3 DNA: TGCGCCAGCAGCCAAGATAAACTTGGAGGGACGTCAGTGGGCGAGCAGTACTTC
CDR3 protein: CASSQDKLGGTSVGEQYF
D gene: .
V gene: TRBV4-3
clone size: .
J gene: TRBJ2-7

CDR3 DNA: TGCGCCAGCAGCCCGGGACTAGCGGGCTACACAGATACGCAGTATTTT
CDR3 protein: CASSPGLAGYTDTQYF
D gene: TRBD2
V gene: TRBV5-1
clone size: .
J gene: TRBJ2-3

CDR3 DNA: TGCGCCAGCAGCTTCAGTAGCGGGGGTTACAATGAGCAGTTCTTC
CDR3 protein: CASSFSSGGYNEQFF
D gene: TRBD2
V gene: TRBV5-1
clone size: many
J gene: TRBJ2-1

CDR3 DNA: TGTGCCACCAGTGATTGGGACAGCTCCGCAGCCAAAAACATTCAGTACTTC
CDR3 protein: CATSDWDSSAAKNIQYF
D gene: TRBD1
V gene: TRBV24-1
clone size: many
J gene: TRBJ2-4

CDR3 DNA: TGTGCCAGCAGCGGAGGACGTGGGGACTATGGCTACACCTTC
CDR3 protein: CASSGGRGDYGYTF
D gene: .
V gene: TRBV9
clone size: .
J gene: TRBJ1-2

CDR3 DNA: TGTGCCAGCAGTGCCTTTACAGATACGCAGTATTTT
CDR3 protein: CASSAFTDTQYF
D gene: .
V gene: TRBV28
clone size: many
J gene: TRBJ2-3

CDR3 DNA: TGCAGTGCTAGAAAATTCCAAGAGACCCAGTACTTC
CDR3 protein: CSARKFQETQYF
D gene: .
V gene: TRBV20-1
clone size: many
J gene: TRBJ2-5

CDR3 DNA: TGTGCCAGCAGGGACACGGGAAATTCACCCCTCCACTTT
CDR3 protein: CASRDTGNSPLHF
D gene: .
V gene: TRBV12-3/TRBV12-4
clone size: many
J gene: TRBJ1-6

CDR3 DNA: TGTGCCAGCAGCCTTCGATGGGGGCAGAACACCGGGGAGCTGTTTTTT
CDR3 protein: CASSLRWGQNTGELFF
D gene: .
V gene: TRBV4-2
clone size: few
J gene: TRBJ2-2

CDR3 DNA: TGTGCCAGCAGCGAGTGGAAAGGCTATGGCTACACCTTC
CDR3 protein: CASSEWKGYGYTF
D gene: .
V gene: TRBV7-9
clone size: many
J gene: TRBJ1-2

CDR3 DNA: TGCAGTGCCGCGGGTCTGTTGCGGGGGGGCATAGATACGCAGTATTTT
CDR3 protein: CSAAGLLRGGIDTQYF
D gene: TRBD2
V gene: TRBV20-1
clone size: many
J gene: TRBJ2-3

CDR3 DNA: TGCGCCAGCAGCTATAAGACAGGGGGCCAAGAGACCCAGTACTTC
CDR3 protein: CASSYKTGGQETQYF
D gene: TRBD1
V gene: TRBV5-1
clone size: many
J gene: TRBJ2-5

CDR3 DNA: TGCGCCAGCAGCTTGGGGGGCATGACAGGATTGCGTATGAACACTGAAGCTTTCTTT
CDR3 protein: CASSLGGMTGLRMNTEAFF
D gene: .
V gene: TRBV5-1
clone size: few
J gene: TRBJ1-1

CDR3 DNA: TGCAGTGCTAGTTCGGCTAGCGGGGAAATCAACATTCAGTACTTC
CDR3 protein: CSASSASGEINIQYF
D gene: TRBD2
V gene: TRBV20-1
clone size: .
J gene: TRBJ2-4

CDR3 DNA: TGTGCCAGCAGCTTAGCGAGGGGTGACAATTCACCCCTCCACTTT
CDR3 protein: CASSLARGDNSPLHF
D gene: .
V gene: TRBV7-9
clone size: .
J gene: TRBJ1-6

CDR3 DNA: TGTGCCAGTCAGCGAGCGGGGGTCCAAGAGACCCAGTACTTC
CDR3 protein: CASQRAGVQETQYF
D gene: TRBD2
V gene: TRBV12-3/TRBV12-4
clone size: many
J gene: TRBJ2-5

CDR3 DNA: TGTGCCAGCAACTCAAGGGGGGTTTCAGGTCAGCCCCAGCATTTT
CDR3 protein: CASNSRGVSGQPQHF
D gene: .
V gene: TRBV2
clone size: .
J gene: TRBJ1-5

CDR3 DNA: TGCAGTGCTAGAGTCCCCGGACAGGGCCAAGAGACCCAGTACTTC
CDR3 protein: CSARVPGQGQETQYF
D gene: TRBD1
V gene: TRBV20-1
clone size: .
J gene: TRBJ2-5

CDR3 DNA: TGTACCAGCAGCCAATGGGGCAGAAATGAAAAACTGTTTTTT
CDR3 protein: CTSSQWGRNEKLFF
D gene: .
V gene: TRBV4-2
clone size: .
J gene: TRBJ1-4

CDR3 DNA: TGTGCCAGCGGCTGGCAGCGGGGGGGCCGCGAGACCCAGTACTTC
CDR3 protein: CASGWQRGGRETQYF
D gene: TRBD2
V gene: TRBV7-2
clone size: once
J gene: TRBJ2-5

CDR3 DNA: TGTGCCAGCAGTGATCGGACAGGGACCTACAATGAGCAGTTCTTC
CDR3 protein: CASSDRTGTYNEQFF
D gene: TRBD1
V gene: TRBV25-1
clone size: few
J gene: TRBJ2-1

CDR3 DNA: TGTGCCAGCAGCACCCGCTGGGGTTACGAGCAGTACTTC
CDR3 protein: CASSTRWGYEQYF
D gene: .
V gene: TRBV7-6
clone size: many
J gene: TRBJ2-7

CDR3 DNA: TGTGCCAGCAGTTTAGATAGGACCGATGGCTACACCTTC
CDR3 protein: CASSLDRTDGYTF
D gene: .
V gene: TRBV12-3/TRBV12-4
clone size: many
J gene: TRBJ1-2

CDR3 DNA: TGTGCCAGCACCTCGATGGGCTCTGGGGCCAACGTCCTGACTTTC
CDR3 protein: CASTSMGSGANVLTF
D gene: .
V gene: TRBV9
clone size: many
J gene: TRBJ2-6

CDR3 DNA: TGTGCCAGCAGTTACAACAGGGAGTCACCCTACGAGCAGTACTTC
CDR3 protein: CASSYNRESPYEQYF
D gene: .
V gene: TRBV6-5
clone size: many
J gene: TRBJ2-7

CDR3 DNA: TGTGCCACCTCCCAGCGGGGGGGATTCACAGATACGCAGTATTTT
CDR3 protein: CATSQRGGFTDTQYF
D gene: TRBD2
V gene: TRBV28
clone size: few
J gene: TRBJ2-3

CDR3 DNA: TGTGCCACCAGTGATCGGGACAGGGGGGGCAATCAGCCCCAGCATTTT
CDR3 protein: CATSDRDRGGNQPQHF
D gene: TRBD1
V gene: TRBV24-1
clone size: .
J gene: TRBJ1-5

CDR3 DNA: TGTGCCAGCAGCTTGGTTGGCAAATACAATAAGCAGTTCTTC
CDR3 protein: CASSLVGKYNKQFF
D gene: .
V gene: TRBV5-6
clone size: .
J gene: TRBJ2-1

CDR3 DNA: TGTGCCAGCAGTGTGGGGAGAATCGACTATGGCTACACCTTC
CDR3 protein: CASSVGRIDYGYTF
D gene: .
V gene: TRBV2
clone size: .
J gene: TRBJ1-2

CDR3 DNA: TGTGCCACTCAAATAACTGGAGAGACCCAGTACTTC
CDR3 protein: CATQITGETQYF
D gene: .
V gene: TRBV18
clone size: .
J gene: TRBJ2-5

CDR3 DNA: TGTGCCAGCAGCCAAGATGTGGGCCGCACAGATACGCAGTATTTT
CDR3 protein: CASSQDVGRTDTQYF
D gene: .
V gene: TRBV14
clone size: many
J gene: TRBJ2-3